This is a list of T cell receptor beta chains from one sample in a study of blood T cells in healthy people across ages. TCRdb passed the 5' RACE reads through MiXCR, listing each CDR3 protein once. Of over 950,000 distinct CDR3 sequences in the sample, roughly half are singletons; the top ten hold about a fifth. Specimen: blood. The receptor set was obtained from a woman aged 60-75 years in good health. Both conserved end residues are part of each CDR3. D genes are given only for firm matches. The size of a clone is reported for some rows only, either as once, few or many, or as a class for expanded clones.

V gene	D gene	clone size	J gene	CDR3 length	CDR3 protein	CDR3 DNA
TRBV28	TRBD2	-	TRBJ2-7	15	CASSSGTSGFYEQYF	TGTGCCAGCAGCTCCGGGACTAGCGGGTTCTACGAGCAGTACTTC
TRBV29-1	TRBD2	few	TRBJ2-1	15	CSVPSSGRSSNEQFF	TGCAGCGTCCCGAGTAGCGGGAGAAGTTCCAATGAGCAGTTCTTC
TRBV12-3/TRBV12-4	-	-	TRBJ2-2	13	CASSFNPLRKLFF	TGTGCCAGCAGTTTTAATCCACTGCGTAAGCTGTTTTTT
TRBV7-2	TRBD2	-	TRBJ2-4	16	CASSTSGILTKNIQYF	TGTGCCAGCAGCACTAGCGGGATTTTAACCAAAAACATTCAGTACTTC
TRBV12-3/TRBV12-4	TRBD1	-	TRBJ1-2	15	CASSRSGGRSYGYTF	TGTGCCAGCAGCCGTTCAGGGGGCCGGAGCTATGGCTACACCTTC
TRBV4-2	-	-	TRBJ2-6	18	CASSQVSGVNSGANVLTF	TGTGCCAGCAGCCAAGTTTCCGGGGTGAATTCTGGGGCCAACGTCCTGACTTTC
TRBV6-5	TRBD2	-	TRBJ2-4	13	CASSYGTSGIQYF	TGTGCCAGCAGTTACGGGACTAGTGGCATTCAGTACTTC
TRBV20-1	-	few	TRBJ2-7	13	CSALGAGMYEQYF	TGCAGTGCCCTTGGCGCAGGCATGTACGAGCAGTACTTC
TRBV11-2	-	-	TRBJ1-4	16	CASSRSGSRGGEKLFF	TGTGCCAGCAGCAGAAGTGGCTCCCGAGGGGGTGAAAAACTGTTTTTT
TRBV7-9	-	few	TRBJ2-3	13	CASSLADSEGGYF	TGTGCCAGCAGCTTAGCGGACTCCGAGGGCGGGTATTTT
TRBV28	TRBD1	many	TRBJ2-3	16	CASSSPQGVGTDTQYF	TGTGCCAGCAGTTCGCCCCAGGGGGTAGGCACAGATACGCAGTATTTT
TRBV4-1	-	-	TRBJ1-1	16	CASSQHIGTGNTEAFF	TGCGCCAGCAGCCAACACATTGGGACGGGAAACACTGAAGCTTTCTTT
TRBV14	-	-	TRBJ1-2	12	CASSPIGYGYTF	TGTGCCAGCAGCCCCATTGGATATGGCTACACCTTC
TRBV5-1	-	few	TRBJ2-3	15	CASSSSGTSTDTQYF	TGCGCCAGCAGCAGTAGCGGAACTAGCACAGATACGCAGTATTTT
TRBV28	-	-	TRBJ2-3	15	CASSQSGRGTDTQYF	TGTGCCAGCAGTCAAAGCGGGCGCGGCACAGATACGCAGTATTTT
TRBV12-3/TRBV12-4	TRBD2	few	TRBJ2-3	14	CATAFGAGEDTQYF	TGTGCCACCGCGTTTGGGGCGGGAGAAGATACGCAGTATTTT
TRBV29-1	-	-	TRBJ2-7	15	CSAIDTLSPYNEQYF	TGCAGCGCCATCGACACTCTTTCCCCCTACAATGAGCAGTACTTC
TRBV29-1	TRBD1	-	TRBJ2-2	14	CSVNRGVNTGELFF	TGCAGCGTCAACAGGGGCGTAAACACCGGGGAGCTGTTTTTT
TRBV7-9	-	many	TRBJ2-7	11	CASSRDYEQYF	TGTGCCAGCAGCCGGGACTACGAGCAGTACTTC
TRBV6-2/TRBV6-3	-	-	TRBJ2-1	14	CASSYGTLANEQFF	TGTGCCAGCAGTTACGGGACGCTGGCCAATGAGCAGTTCTTC
TRBV20-1	-	once	TRBJ2-3	14	CSARDSLWADTQYF	TGCAGTGCTAGGGACAGTTTGTGGGCAGATACGCAGTATTTT
TRBV27	TRBD2	-	TRBJ2-1	14	CASSGSRGDNEQFF	TGTGCCAGCAGTGGGTCCCGGGGGGACAATGAGCAGTTCTTC
TRBV28	-	-	TRBJ2-7	13	CASNRGGYNEQYF	TGTGCCAGCAACAGGGGGGGATACAATGAGCAGTACTTC